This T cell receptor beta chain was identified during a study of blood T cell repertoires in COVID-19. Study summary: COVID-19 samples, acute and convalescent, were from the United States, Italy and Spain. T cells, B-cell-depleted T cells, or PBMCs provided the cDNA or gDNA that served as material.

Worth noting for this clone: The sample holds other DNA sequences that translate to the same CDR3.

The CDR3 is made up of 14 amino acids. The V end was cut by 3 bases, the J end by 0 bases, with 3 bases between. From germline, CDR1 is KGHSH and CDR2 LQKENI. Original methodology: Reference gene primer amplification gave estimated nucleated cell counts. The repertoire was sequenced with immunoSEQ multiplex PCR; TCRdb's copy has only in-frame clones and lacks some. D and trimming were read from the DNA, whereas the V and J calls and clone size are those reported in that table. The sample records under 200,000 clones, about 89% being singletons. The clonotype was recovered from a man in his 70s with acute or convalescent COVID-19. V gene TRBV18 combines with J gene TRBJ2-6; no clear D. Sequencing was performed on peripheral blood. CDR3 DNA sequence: TGTGCCAGCTCACCCAGCTCTGGGGCCAACGTCCTGACTTTC. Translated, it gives CASSPSSGANVLTF.